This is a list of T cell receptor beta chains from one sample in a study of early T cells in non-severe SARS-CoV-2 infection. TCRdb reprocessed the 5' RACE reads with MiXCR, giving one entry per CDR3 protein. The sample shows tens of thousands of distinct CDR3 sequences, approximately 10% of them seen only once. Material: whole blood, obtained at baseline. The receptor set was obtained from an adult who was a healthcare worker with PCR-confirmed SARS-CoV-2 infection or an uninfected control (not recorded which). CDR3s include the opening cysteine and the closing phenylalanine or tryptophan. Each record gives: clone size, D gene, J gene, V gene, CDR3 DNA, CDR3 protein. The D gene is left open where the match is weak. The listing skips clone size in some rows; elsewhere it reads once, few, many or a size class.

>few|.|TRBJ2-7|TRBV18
TGTGCCAGCTCACCCCTCCCGGCGTACTACGAGCAGTACTTC
CASSPLPAYYEQYF
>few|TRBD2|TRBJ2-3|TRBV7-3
TGTGCCAGCAGCCCCGGACTAGCATTAGATACGCAGTATTTT
CASSPGLALDTQYF
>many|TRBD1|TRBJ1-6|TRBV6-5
TGTGCCAGCAGTTACTCGCCAGGGGGTAATTCACCCCTCCACTTT
CASSYSPGGNSPLHF
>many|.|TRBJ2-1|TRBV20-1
TGCAGTGCTAGGGGTTTGGGGGATGAGCAGTTCTTC
CSARGLGDEQFF
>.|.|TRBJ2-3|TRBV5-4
TGTGCCAGCAGCACCAACAAGGCCCTGGGGGCGCAGTATTTT
CASSTNKALGAQYF
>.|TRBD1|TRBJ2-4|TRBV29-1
TGCAGCGTTGAACAGGGGGCATCCAGCATTCAGTACTTC
CSVEQGASSIQYF
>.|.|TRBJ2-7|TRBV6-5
TGTGCCAGCAGTTACTCCTCCTACGAGCAGTACTTC
CASSYSSYEQYF
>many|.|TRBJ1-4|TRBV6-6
TGCGCCAGCAGCCCCGCCCAGCCCCAGAATGAAAAACTGTTTTTT
CASSPAQPQNEKLFF
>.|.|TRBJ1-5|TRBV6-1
TGTGCCAGCAGTGAATGGCGCAATCAGCCCCAGCATTTT
CASSEWRNQPQHF
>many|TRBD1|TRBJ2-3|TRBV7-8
TGTGCCAGCAGCTTAGTGAAGAGGGACAGGGGGCTCGGAACAGATACGCAGTATTTT
CASSLVKRDRGLGTDTQYF
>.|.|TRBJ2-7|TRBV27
TGTGCCAGCAGTCTGGGACACAGCTTCTCCTACGAGCAGTACTTC
CASSLGHSFSYEQYF
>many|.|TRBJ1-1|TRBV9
TGTGCCAGCAGTCTCCGGGACCGATACACTGAAGCTTTCTTT
CASSLRDRYTEAFF